In this sample, the clone carrying this TCR beta chain turned up once. The data are from a study of blood T cell repertoires in COVID-19. Study-level information: Samples taken during acute and convalescent COVID-19 were collected in the United States, Italy and Spain.

Germline CDR1 reads SGDLS; CDR2 reads YYNGEE. The V and J ends lost 2 bases and 2 bases, in that order; junction bases with no gene match: 4. This CDR3 spans 14 amino acids. Sequenced by immunoSEQ multiplex PCR; TCRdb stores in-frame clones only, minus some. The sample lists about 400,000 clones; 85% to 90% were seen once. Input material: peripheral blood. This clonotype was obtained from a woman younger than 45 with acute or convalescent COVID-19. The chain recombines TRBV9 with TRBJ2-7, with 7 bases matching TRBD1. DNA for the CDR3: TGTGCCAGCAGCGTCGACAGGGTGCCCTACGAGCAGTACTTC. It yields the protein CASSVDRVPYEQYF. Looking up the rest from reference TRBV9 and TRBJ2-7 gives the full variable domain: DSGVTQTPKHLITATGQRVTLRCSPRSGDLSVYWYQQSLDQGLQFLIQYYNGEERAKGNILERFSAQQFPDLHSELNLSSLELGDSALYFCASSVDRVPYEQYFGPGTRLTVT.